These 2 T cell receptor beta chains were sequenced from one sample in a study of T cell repertoires in cytomegalovirus infection. TCRdb fed the reads into MiXCR, producing one record per CDR3 protein. Among 400,000 to 600,000 distinct CDR3 sequences listed, approximately 42% were seen once. Which antigens these TCRs recognize remains unknown. The specimen comprised cultured PBMCs, sampled from culture after CMV antigen stimulation. Receptors were obtained from a human donor in good health (CMV status not recorded). Some clones in this sample may be carry-over from other donors' samples.

This clonotype was counted between two and nine times. This sequence joins TRBV7-2 and TRBJ2-3, with D hard to call. The V and J ends lost 5 bases and 4 bases respectively, with 10 bases between them. Looked up from germline, CDR1 is SGHTA and CDR2 is FQGNSA. This CDR3 is built from 13 residues. DNA for the CDR3: TGTGCCAGCAGCCCCCAGGATGCAGATACGCAGTATTTT. This encodes CASSPQDADTQYF.

V usage is TRBV4-3 and J usage is TRBJ2-7; no definite D call. The CDR3 consists of 13 residues. Germline values: CDR1 LGHNA, CDR2 YSLEER. Trimming cost V 0 bases and J 7 bases, with 10 bases left between them. CDR3 sequence: CASSQERVGEQYF. The CDR3 DNA is TGCGCCAGCAGCCAAGAACGAGTGGGGGAGCAGTACTTC.